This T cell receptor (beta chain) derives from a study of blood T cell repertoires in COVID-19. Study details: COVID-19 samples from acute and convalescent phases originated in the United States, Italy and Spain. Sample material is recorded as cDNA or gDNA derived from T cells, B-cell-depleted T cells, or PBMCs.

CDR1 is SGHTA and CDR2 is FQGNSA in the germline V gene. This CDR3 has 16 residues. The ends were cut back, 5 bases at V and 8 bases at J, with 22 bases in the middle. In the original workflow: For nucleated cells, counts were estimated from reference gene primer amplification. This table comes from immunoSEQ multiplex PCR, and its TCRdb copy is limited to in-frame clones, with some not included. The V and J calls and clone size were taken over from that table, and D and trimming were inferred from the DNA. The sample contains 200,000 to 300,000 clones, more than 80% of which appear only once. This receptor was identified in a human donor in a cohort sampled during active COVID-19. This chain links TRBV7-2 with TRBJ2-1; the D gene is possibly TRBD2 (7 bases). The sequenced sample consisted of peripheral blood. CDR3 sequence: CASSEGGAGVNDEQFF. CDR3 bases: TGTGCCAGCAGCGAGGGGGGGGCGGGAGTAAACGATGAGCAGTTCTTC.